Each of the 22 T cell receptor beta chains below was sequenced from the same sample in a study of blood T cell repertoires in COVID-19. The protocol was immunoSEQ multiplex PCR, while the TCRdb copy is restricted to in-frame clones and leaves out a portion. The data hold about 320,000 clones, with approximately 85% observed a single time. Sequenced material: peripheral blood. These receptors were taken from a human donor in a cohort sampled during active COVID-19.

The chain is built from TRBV12-5 and TRBJ2-1; no clear D. V dropped 6 bases and J dropped 10 bases, with 10 bases sitting between them. CDR3 size: 11 residues. The germline gives CDR1 LGHNT, CDR2 FRNRAP. CDR3 sequence reads: CASGLYGEQFF. In DNA form, the CDR3 reads TGTGCTAGTGGCCTTTACGGGGAGCAGTTCTTC.

The chain carries TRBV20-1 and TRBJ1-2; D not certain. The CDR3 covers 11 residues. V dropped 4 bases and J dropped 7 bases, with 10 bases sitting between them. The germline gives CDR1 DFQATT, CDR2 SNEGSKA (reference sequence). The CDR3 here is CSATVTRGYTF. CDR3 DNA sequence: TGCAGTGCTACTGTAACTCGTGGCTACACCTTC.

The V and J genes are TRBV6-1 and TRBJ2-1; no definite D call. The CDR3 is 18 residues long. Germline V gene sequence: CDR1 MNHNS, CDR2 SASEGT. Trimming took off 2 bases at V and 0 bases at J, with 17 bases between the two ends. CDR3 amino acids: CASSESVGAGISYNEQFF. The CDR3 DNA is TGTGCCAGCAGTGAATCCGTCGGTGCAGGAATCTCCTACAATGAGCAGTTCTTC.

The chain is built from TRBV11-2 and TRBJ1-2; possible D gene TRBD1, 6 bases. V was clipped by 5 bases and J by 3 bases, with 16 bases between them. CDR3 length equals 15 residues. Per the germline V gene, CDR1 is SGHAT and CDR2 is FQNNGV. In DNA form, the CDR3 reads TGTGCCAGCAGCCGCCGACAGGCCCTGGACTATGGCTACACCTTC. Protein sequence: CASSRRQALDYGYTF.

The rearrangement joins TRBV5-5 to TRBJ2-7, with D maybe TRBD1 (5 bases). This CDR3 is built from 14 residues. The germline V and J ends were trimmed by 1 base and 2 bases, with 10 bases remaining between them. CDR1 SGHKS and CDR2 YYEKEE come from the germline V gene (reference sequence). CDR3 loop: CASSLLATAYEQYF. CDR3 coding DNA: TGTGCCAGCAGCTTGTTGGCGACAGCCTACGAGCAGTACTTC.

CDR3 sequence (DNA): TGTGCCAGCAGCGGCAGGGTAGATAACAATGAGCAGTTCTTC. Its translation: CASSGRVDNNEQFF. The chain joins TRBV9 to TRBJ2-1; possibly TRBD1 for D (5 bases). Germline-derived CDR1 and CDR2 are SGDLS and YYNGEE. The CDR3 sequence is 14 residues long. Trimming stripped 3 bases from V and 5 bases from J, with 12 bases between.

The chain is built from TRBV6-1 and TRBJ1-4; unclear D gene. Germline V lookup: CDR1 MNHNS, CDR2 SASEGT. The CDR3 runs to 14 residues. Trimming removed 3 bases from V and 4 bases from J, with 9 bases in between. The CDR3 here is CASSEYGLNEKLFF. The CDR3 DNA sequence: TGTGCCAGCAGTGAGTACGGACTTAATGAAAAACTGTTTTTT.

The chain couples TRBV6-5 to TRBJ2-7; D call uncertain. The CDR3 covers 12 residues. Trimming shortened V by 6 bases and J by 0 bases, and 6 bases separated the two germline ends. The V gene's germline CDR1 is MNHEY and CDR2 SVGAGI. The CDR3 loop is CASSRDSYEQYF. CDR3 nucleotides: TGTGCCAGCAGCCGCGACTCCTACGAGCAGTACTTC.

This rearrangement joins TRBV5-4 to TRBJ2-5; 8 bases match TRBD2. Germline assignment: CDR1 SGHNT and CDR2 YYREEE (reference sequence). The CDR3 contains 17 residues. The V and J ends lost 4 bases and 4 bases, in that order; junction bases with no gene match: 15. The CDR3 loop reads CASSEELRGGVGETQYF. The CDR3 DNA reads as TGTGCCAGCAGCGAGGAGTTACGGGGGGGCGTTGGAGAGACCCAGTACTTC.

V gene TRBV5-1 combines with J gene TRBJ2-3, with no clear D. Germline CDR1 is SGHRS and CDR2 is YFSETQ. With 1 base removed from V and 2 bases from J, the gap between germline ends came to 20 bases. The CDR3 loop spans 18 amino acids. Here the CDR3 reads CASSLFSPAVSYTDTQYF. CDR3 in DNA: TGCGCCAGCAGCTTGTTTAGCCCTGCGGTTAGTTACACAGATACGCAGTATTTT.

V is TRBV24-1 and J is TRBJ2-7; weak D call: TRBD1 (6 bases). The CDR3 extends over 13 amino acids. The germline gives CDR1 KGHDR, CDR2 SFDVKD. The ends were cut back, 5 bases at V and 5 bases at J, with 12 bases in the middle. CDR3 protein: CATSAQQGHEQYF. In nucleotides, the CDR3 is TGTGCCACCAGTGCCCAACAGGGCCACGAGCAGTACTTC.

The J gene is TRBJ1-1, the V gene TRBV5-6; 9 nucleotides match TRBD1. CDR1 is SGHDT, CDR2 YYEEEE, per germline. The CDR3 contains 19 residues. J was trimmed by 3 bases and V by 0 bases; bases with no gene match: 15. The DNA of the CDR3 is TGTGCCAGCAGCTTGGCCTTTTTCGGGACAGGGATATCAGACACTGAAGCTTTCTTT. This gives the protein CASSLAFFGTGISDTEAFF.

The count of this clone is one. V usage is TRBV5-4 and J usage is TRBJ1-3; weak D call: TRBD1 (6 bases). The CDR3 covers 14 residues. Germline V gene lookup returns CDR1 SGHNT and CDR2 YYREEE (reference sequence). The germline V and J ends were trimmed by 4 bases and 4 bases, with 12 bases remaining between them. CDR3 in amino acids: CASSLRGVGNTIYF. The CDR3 DNA sequence: TGTGCCAGCAGCCTCAGGGGTGTGGGAAACACCATATATTTT.

The chain combines TRBV5-1 with TRBJ2-2, with unresolved D. The CDR3 extends over 14 amino acids. Deletions cut 6 bases from V and 0 bases from J, with 9 bases between. Germline CDR1 reads SGHRS; CDR2 reads YFSETQ. In DNA, the CDR3 is TGCGCCAGCAAGGTGAGGCCGAACACCGGGGAGCTGTTTTTT. Residues: CASKVRPNTGELFF.

This clone was detected only once. V usage is TRBV3-1 (or the pseudogene TRBV3-2) and J usage is TRBJ1-3; D call uncertain. The CDR3 is 15 residues long. Looked up from germline, CDR1 is LGHDT and CDR2 is YNNKEL (reference sequence). The V end was cut by 0 bases, the J end by 7 bases, with 13 bases between. The CDR3 loop reads CASSQDQVRWNTIYF. The CDR3 DNA reads TGTGCCAGCAGCCAAGATCAGGTCCGGTGGAACACCATATATTTT.

The chain uses TRBV5-6 and TRBJ2-7; D perhaps matches TRBD1 (5 bases). This CDR3 region has 15 residues. V was clipped by 4 bases and J by 1 base, with 15 bases between them. CDR1 and CDR2 (germline): SGHDT, YYEEEE. In nucleotides, the CDR3 is TGTGCCAGCAGCCCGGCCCAGGGTGGGTCCTACGAGCAGTACTTC. Translated: CASSPAQGGSYEQYF.

The chain links TRBV18 to TRBJ2-3; unclear D gene. Germline V gives CDR1 KGHSH, CDR2 LQKENI. CDR3 length equals 12 residues. V lost 3 bases, J lost 7 bases, and 8 bases lay in between. CDR3 region: CASSPFTYTQYF. The CDR3 nucleotides are TGTGCCAGCTCACCTTTTACTTATACGCAGTATTTT.

The chain carries TRBV14 and TRBJ1-1; D not resolved. Germline loops: CDR1 SGHDN, CDR2 FVKESK. Trimming removed 6 bases from V and 2 bases from J, with 16 bases in between. The CDR3 is made up of 15 amino acids. The CDR3 sequence: CASSRGGSLNTEAFF. The CDR3 DNA is TGTGCCAGCAGTCGCGGAGGTTCTTTAAACACTGAAGCTTTCTTT. Full variable domain (missing parts from reference TRBV14 and TRBJ1-1): EAGVTQFPSHSVIEKGQTVTLRCDPISGHDNLYWYRRVMGKEIKFLLHFVKESKQDESGMPNNRFLAERTGGTYSTLKVQPAELEDSGVYFCASSRGGSLNTEAFFGQGTRLTVV.

V gene TRBV27 combines with J gene TRBJ2-1; TRBD1 aligns across 12 bases. The germline gives CDR1 MNHEY, CDR2 SMNVEV (reference sequence). J gave up 7 bases and V 2 bases, and 3 bases lay outside the gene matches. The CDR3 covers 15 residues. The DNA of the CDR3 is TGTGCCAGCAGTTTACAGGGACAGGGGGCTAATGAGCAGTTCTTC. As protein: CASSLQGQGANEQFF.

The chain recombines TRBV24-1 with TRBJ2-6; D might be TRBD2 (7 bases). Looked up from germline, CDR1 is KGHDR and CDR2 is SFDVKD. The CDR3 has 15 amino acids. V lost 8 bases and J lost 4, with 14 bases in between. The CDR3 nucleotides are TGTGCCACCAACTCGGGGGGCCGAGGGGCCAACGTCCTGACTTTC. Translation gives CATNSGGRGANVLTF.

The CDR3 loop reads CASSFVQGLNQPQHF. The CDR3, as DNA: TGTGCCAGCAGCTTCGTGCAGGGGCTCAATCAGCCCCAGCATTTT. The chain employs TRBV7-8 and TRBJ1-5, with D possibly TRBD1 on 6 matching bases. CDR3 size: 15 residues. V gave up 3 bases and J gave up 3 bases, with 12 bases separating them. Germline V gene lookup returns CDR1 SGHVS and CDR2 FQNEAQ.

The V and J genes are TRBV29-1 and TRBJ1-2; D remains unclear. The germline V gene encodes CDR1 SQVTM and CDR2 ANQGSEA. V was cut by 6 bases and J by 4 bases, with 12 bases left in between. The CDR3 runs to 12 residues. CDR3: CSVGGRTYGYTF. The CDR3 nucleotides read TGCAGCGTGGGAGGCAGGACCTATGGCTACACCTTC. The whole variable domain, filled in from reference TRBV29-1 and TRBJ1-2, reads SAVISQKPSRDICQRGTSLTIQCQVDSQVTMMFWYRQQPGQSLTLIATANQGSEATYESGFVIDKFPISRPNLTFSTLTVSNMSPEDSSIYLCSVGGRTYGYTFGSGTRLTVV.